The 8 T cell receptor beta chains given below trace back to one sample, sequenced in a study of blood T cell repertoires in COVID-19. Measured with immunoSEQ multiplex PCR; TCRdb has only the in-frame clones, and not every one. This sample has more than 150,000 clones, with approximately 85% found just once. Sequenced: PBMCs or T cells enriched from blood (not recorded which). These receptors were collected from a man aged 35 to 55 who had recovered from COVID-19.

The V gene is TRBV24-1, the J gene TRBJ2-3, with D tentatively TRBD1 (6 bases). Per germline, CDR1 KGHDR and CDR2 SFDVKD. The CDR3 length is 14 residues. Between the trimmed V and J ends, which lost 0 bases and 11 bases, there was a span of 14 bases. The CDR3 spells CATSDLATGQGQYF. The CDR3 nucleotides are TGTGCCACCAGTGATTTGGCGACAGGTCAGGGGCAGTATTTT.

This chain joins TRBV11-3 and TRBJ1-1; 8 bases map to TRBD1. V trimming: 3 bases; J trimming: 3 bases; junction bases outside the gene matches: 3. The CDR3 has 14 residues. Germline V gives CDR1 SGHNT, CDR2 YENEEA. CDR3 bases: TGTGCCAGCAGCTTGACAGGGGCTTACACTGAAGCTTTCTTT. Translation gives CASSLTGAYTEAFF.

The chain has TRBV6-5 and TRBJ2-1, with D possibly being TRBD2 (6 bases). The CDR3 contains 14 residues. V lost 2 bases and J 9 bases, leaving 14 bases between the germline ends. The V gene's germline CDR1 is MNHEY and CDR2 SVGAGI. The CDR3 loop is CASSYGGARSEQFF. CDR3 nucleotide sequence: TGTGCCAGCAGTTACGGCGGGGCGAGGAGTGAGCAGTTCTTC.

The CDR3 protein is CASGYRSSYNEQFF. The CDR3 nucleotides read TGTGCCAGCGGATACAGGAGCTCCTACAATGAGCAGTTCTTC. The chain links TRBV13 to TRBJ2-1, with a weak D call TRBD1 (5 bases). V lost 8 bases, J lost 0 bases, and 11 bases lay in between. This CDR3 is 14 amino acids long. Germline-derived CDR1 and CDR2 are PRHDT and FYEKMQ (reference sequence). Using reference TRBV13 and TRBJ2-1 for the parts outside the CDR3, the full variable domain is AAGVIQSPRHLIKEKRETATLKCYPIPRHDTVYWYQQGPGQDPQFLISFYEKMQSDKGSIPDRFSAQQFSDYHSELNMSSLELGDSALYFCASGYRSSYNEQFFGPGTRLTVL.

The chain recombines TRBV7-3 with TRBJ2-5; the match to TRBD1 covers 7 bases. The V and J ends lost 7 bases and 5 bases, in that order; junction bases with no gene match: 10. This CDR3 comprises 14 residues. Germline assignment: CDR1 SGHTA and CDR2 FQGTGA. The CDR3 sequence: CASTLTGVGETQYF. As DNA, the CDR3 is TGTGCCAGCACCCTCACAGGGGTTGGTGAGACCCAGTACTTC.

The rearrangement links TRBV5-3 to TRBJ1-6, with D unclear. TRBV5-3 carries the ORF label, with uncertain function. The CDR3 has 19 amino acids. Trimming pared 6 bases from V and 0 bases from J, leaving 22 bases between. The CDR3 reads CARTGTKPTRSSYNSPLHF. The CDR3 nucleotides are TGTGCCAGAACGGGTACTAAGCCTACCCGGAGCTCCTATAATTCACCCCTCCACTTT.

V usage is TRBV19 and J usage is TRBJ2-7; D may be TRBD1 (5 bases). The germline V gene encodes CDR1 LNHDA and CDR2 SQIVND (reference sequence). CDR3 length: 10 amino acids. Between the trimmed V and J ends, which lost 10 bases and 7 bases, there was a span of 11 bases. This CDR3 is CATESGEQYV. As DNA, the CDR3 is TGTGCCACCGAATCAGGGGAGCAGTACGTC.

This chain uses TRBV5-5 with TRBJ1-2; TRBD1 matches 7 bases. Germline CDR1 and CDR2: SGHKS and YYEKEE (reference sequence). The CDR3 runs 14 residues. The V segment lost 4 bases and the J segment 3 bases; nucleotides outside the gene matches: 6. CDR3 in DNA: TGTGCCAGCAGCAAACAGGGGAGCGACTATGGCTACACCTTC. It is translated as CASSKQGSDYGYTF.